The text below deals with one T cell receptor (beta chain). This CDR3 is 16 amino acids long. Germline V CDR1 and CDR2: MNHEY, SMNVEV (reference sequence). Unmatched junction bases numbered 8, after V lost 2 bases and J lost 4 bases. Method: immunoSEQ multiplex PCR; TCRdb's copy keeps in-frame clones and lacks some. The repertoire includes roughly 75,000 clones, 70% to 90% of them detected once, and approximately 1% sits in the top ten. These data originate in a study of OX40 agonist ivuxolimab in advanced cancers. This specimen was CD4+ or CD8+ T cells sorted from blood, taken in a trial of the OX40 agonist ivuxolimab. The chain employs TRBV27 and TRBJ2-7; 10 bases fit TRBD1. The TCR was taken from an adult with an advanced solid tumor such as melanoma, head and neck, liver or kidney cancer. The CDR3 DNA is TGTGCCAGCAGTTTACTATCGCCGGGACAGGGGTACGAGCAGTACTTC. This encodes CASSLLSPGQGYEQYF.